Below, 32 T cell receptor beta chains from the same sample are listed, as sequenced in a study of CXCR3-negative and CXCR3-positive naive CD8 T cells. Study results and caveats: Greater hydrophobicity was found in TRB CDR3s of CXCR3-positive naive cells than of CXCR3-negative naive cells.

These TCRs are of unknown antigen specificity. UMI-labeled 5' RACE yielded the TRB cDNA libraries. TCRdb reprocessed the 5' RACE reads and reports one entry per CDR3 protein, with no DNA. The sample totals approximately 90,000 distinct CDR3 sequences. The sequenced material came from naive CXCR3+ CD8+ T cells from blood. The subset is: CD45RO-CCR7+CD27+CD95- naive CD8+ T cells expressing CXCR3 (TNR3+). Receptor source: a human donor in good health. Some clones in this sample may be carry-over from other donors' samples.

J is TRBJ2-1 and V is TRBV28; no DNA is available, so the TRBD2 call from TCRdb remains unchecked. Germline CDR1 MDHEN, CDR2 SYDVKM. CDR3 length equals 14 residues. Here the CDR3 reads CASTSGGGRYEQFF.

The rearrangement uses TRBV9 and TRBJ2-1; TCRdb reports TRBD1, a call that lacks DNA to check it against. CDR3 length equals 13 residues. CDR1 SGDLS and CDR2 YYNGEE come from the germline V gene. The CDR3 reads CASSPLSWDEQFF.

The V call is TRBV12-3 or TRBV12-4, the J call TRBJ2-7; the TCRdb call, TRBD1, lacks DNA for checking. The CDR3 sequence is 14 residues long. The CDR3 loop reads CASSLRGQVYEQYF.

The chain carries TRBV18 and TRBJ1-1; TCRdb's D gene call, TRBD1, goes unchecked for lack of DNA. CDR3 length equals 15 residues. Germline CDR1 KGHSH, CDR2 LQKENI. The CDR3 is CASSPPGQENTEAFF. Complete variable domain (other parts from reference TRBV18 and TRBJ1-1): NAGVMQNPRHLVRRRGQEARLRCSPMKGHSHVYWYRQLPEEGLKFMVYLQKENIIDESGMPKERFSAEFPKEGPSILRIQQVVRGDSAAYFCASSPPGQENTEAFFGQGTRLTVV.

The chain couples TRBV20-1 to TRBJ2-7. Germline CDR1 is DFQATT and CDR2 is SNEGSKA (reference sequence). The CDR3 is 13 amino acids. Here the CDR3 reads CSAREGNSYEQYF.

The chain uses TRBV20-1 and TRBJ1-6; there is no DNA to check the TCRdb D call of TRBD1. This CDR3 spans 16 amino acids. Germline lookup yields CDR1 DFQATT and CDR2 SNEGSKA (reference sequence). The chain's CDR3 is CSARPRTGPYNSPLHF.

CDR3 protein: CSVEGLAGELSSYEQYF. This chain uses TRBV29-1 with TRBJ2-7; TCRdb indicates TRBD2, and absent DNA this call remains unverified. The CDR3 contains 17 residues. CDR1 is SQVTM, CDR2 ANQGSEA, per germline.

The rearrangement uses TRBV14 and TRBJ2-7; TCRdb returns TRBD1, unconfirmable since there is no DNA. Germline CDR1 is SGHDN and CDR2 is FVKESK. CDR3 length: 13 amino acids. CDR3 in amino acids: CASKGIGAYEQYF.

The chain carries TRBV28 and TRBJ1-4; there is no DNA to check the TCRdb D call of TRBD1. Germline V lookup: CDR1 MDHEN, CDR2 SYDVKM. The CDR3 extends over 12 amino acids. This CDR3 is CASKGLGEKLFF.

This chain links TRBV7-8 with TRBJ2-2; checking the TCRdb D call of TRBD1 is not possible without DNA. This CDR3 has 12 residues. CDR1 and CDR2 (germline): SGHVS, FQNEAQ. The CDR3 reads CASSPGVVELFF.

The chain carries TRBV6-5 and TRBJ2-7; TCRdb returns TRBD1, unconfirmable since there is no DNA. This CDR3 is built from 13 residues. The germline V gene has CDR1 MNHEY and CDR2 SVGAGI. This CDR3 reads CASSYAGGYEQYF.

J is TRBJ2-6 and V is TRBV5-6. CDR3 length: 15 amino acids. In germline, CDR1 is SGHDT, CDR2 YYEEEE. This chain's CDR3 is CASSLTISGANVLTF.

V and J are TRBV5-4 and TRBJ2-7; TCRdb's D call, TRBD2, is unchecked because there is no DNA. Germline V CDR1 and CDR2: SGHNT, YYREEE (reference sequence). The CDR3 length is 15 residues. CDR3 residues: CASSDTSGKPYEQYF.

This chain joins TRBV29-1 and TRBJ1-2; without DNA, the TCRdb call of TRBD1 cannot be checked. The CDR3 sequence is 13 residues long. From germline, CDR1 is SQVTM and CDR2 ANQGSEA. CDR3 sequence reads: CSVEAGTQKGYTF.

This rearrangement joins TRBV20-1 to TRBJ1-1. The CDR3 has 13 residues. Germline assignment: CDR1 DFQATT and CDR2 SNEGSKA (reference sequence). The CDR3: CSEDGDMNTEAFF.

The chain is built from TRBV19 and TRBJ2-6; the D call from TCRdb, TRBD1, cannot be confirmed without DNA. In germline, CDR1 is LNHDA, CDR2 SQIVND (reference sequence). This CDR3 has 16 residues. Here the CDR3 reads CASTPVEGAGANVLTF.

The rearrangement links TRBV2 to TRBJ2-2; absent DNA, TCRdb's TRBD1 call cannot be checked. Germline loops: CDR1 SNHLY, CDR2 FYNNEI. The CDR3 sequence is 15 residues long. CDR3: CASSEEAGGTGELFF.

The V gene is TRBV9, the J gene TRBJ2-1; TCRdb returns TRBD1, unconfirmable since there is no DNA. The CDR3 covers 13 residues. CDR1 and CDR2 (germline): SGDLS, YYNGEE. The chain's CDR3 is CASSPRTGNEQFF. Together with reference TRBV9 and TRBJ2-1, the CDR3 gives the full variable domain: DSGVTQTPKHLITATGQRVTLRCSPRSGDLSVYWYQQSLDQGLQFLIQYYNGEERAKGNILERFSAQQFPDLHSELNLSSLELGDSALYFCASSPRTGNEQFFGPGTRLTVL.

J is TRBJ1-2 and V is TRBV7-9; TCRdb's D call of TRBD1 is untestable without DNA. This CDR3 comprises 13 residues. The germline V gene has CDR1 SEHNR and CDR2 FQNEAQ (reference sequence). This CDR3 is CASSIPGQDLRTF. Drawing the rest from reference TRBV7-9 and TRBJ1-2, the complete variable domain is DTGVSQNPRHKITKRGQNVTFRCDPISEHNRLYWYRQTLGQGPEFLTYFQNEAQLEKSRLLSDRFSAERPKGSFSTLEIQRTEQGDSAMYLCASSIPGQDLRTFGSGTRLTVV.

This rearrangement joins TRBV4-2 to TRBJ2-7; TCRdb's assignment of TRBD2 cannot be checked, as there is no DNA. Looked up from germline, CDR1 is LGHNA and CDR2 is YNFKEQ. The CDR3 runs to 16 residues. CDR3 sequence: CASSQDRGGVSYEQYF.

The J gene is TRBJ2-7, the V gene TRBV1; TCRdb returns TRBD1, unconfirmable since there is no DNA. TRBV1 is an annotated pseudogene. The CDR3 consists of 15 residues. This CDR3 reads CTSSRGTGGTYEQYF.

The V gene is TRBV2, the J gene TRBJ1-4. Germline CDR1 and CDR2: SNHLY and FYNNEI. This CDR3 contains 12 residues. CDR3: CASSQMGEKLFF.

The chain carries TRBV6-2 or TRBV6-3 and TRBJ1-1; TCRdb indicates TRBD1, and absent DNA this call remains unverified. Germline V gives CDR1 MNHEY, CDR2 SVGEGT. The CDR3 runs 13 residues. CDR3 region: CATHLGAQTEAFF.

This chain uses TRBV14 with TRBJ2-1; TCRdb picks TRBD1, but there is no DNA to check that call. CDR1 and CDR2 (germline): SGHDN, FVKESK. The CDR3 consists of 15 residues. The CDR3 here is CASSLIRTAYNEQFF.

The chain combines TRBV4-1 with TRBJ2-1; with no DNA, the TCRdb D assignment of TRBD1 cannot be verified. Per the germline V gene, CDR1 is MGHRA and CDR2 is YSYEKL. This CDR3 is 14 amino acids long. The CDR3 spells CASSQDPFWNEQFF.

CDR3 residues: CASSHTGGYTF. V usage is TRBV12-3 or TRBV12-4 and J usage is TRBJ1-2. There are 11 residues in the CDR3.

The CDR3 reads CASSLVDGGTGELFF. The chain is built from TRBV7-9 and TRBJ2-2; lacking DNA, the TRBD2 call made by TCRdb goes unchecked. This CDR3 region has 15 residues. Germline V lookup: CDR1 SEHNR, CDR2 FQNEAQ (reference sequence).

This chain connects TRBV6-6 to TRBJ2-5; without DNA, the TCRdb call of TRBD2 cannot be checked. CDR1 is MNHNY and CDR2 is SVGAGI in the germline V gene (reference sequence). The CDR3 loop spans 15 amino acids. CDR3 sequence reads: CASSPGPTLQETQYF.

The chain has TRBV29-1 and TRBJ2-1; no DNA is available, so the TRBD2 call from TCRdb remains unchecked. The CDR3 is made up of 20 amino acids. CDR1 and CDR2 from the germline V gene are SQVTM and ANQGSEA. The CDR3 sequence: CSARGGLASGGQSSYNEQFF.

This sequence joins TRBV12-3 or TRBV12-4 and TRBJ2-1; the TCRdb D gene call, TRBD1, has no DNA to confirm it. The CDR3 runs 13 residues. CDR3 loop: CASSFLGAGEQFF.

This chain uses TRBV15 with TRBJ2-5. The CDR3 has 12 amino acids. Germline V gene sequence: CDR1 LNHNV, CDR2 YYDKDF (reference sequence). The CDR3 loop reads CATSRDIETQYF. The full variable domain, completed using reference TRBV15 and TRBJ2-5, is DAMVIQNPRYQVTQFGKPVTLSCSQTLNHNVMYWYQQKSSQAPKLLFHYYDKDFNNEADTPDNFQSRRPNTSFCFLDIRSPGLGDTAMYLCATSRDIETQYFGPGTRLLVL.

The chain recombines TRBV20-1 with TRBJ2-2; the TRBD2 assignment by TCRdb is unverifiable without DNA. Germline V gene lookup returns CDR1 DFQATT and CDR2 SNEGSKA (reference sequence). The CDR3 is 16 amino acids. The CDR3 reads CSAGFASGENTGELFF.